This TCR beta chain was found in a study of blood T cells in healthy people across ages. Primers used in a second PCR of about 7 to 11 cycles were a sample-barcoded 5' primer and a J-beta primer mix. MiXCR, run by TCRdb on the 5' RACE reads, gives a single entry per CDR3 protein. Of about 500,000 distinct CDR3 sequences in the sample, more than 20% are singletons; the top ten hold 7.5% to 9%. The V gene end was trimmed by 6 bases and the J gene end by 3 bases; junction bases not matched to a gene: 4. The germline CDR1 and CDR2 sequences are ENHRY and SYGVKD. This CDR3 region has 13 residues. This clonotype has a handful of counts. Donation came from healthy Caucasian individuals in Russia who were aged about 6 to 95. Separately, the same data were catalogued under a study of T cells of mothers and their children.

This sequence was found in a boy younger than 18 in good health. Sequencing used blood. The V and J genes are TRBV10-3 and TRBJ1-1, with 7 positions matching TRBD1. CDR3 protein: CAIRDRADTEAFF. DNA of the CDR3: TGTGCCATCAGAGACAGGGCGGACACTGAAGCTTTCTTT.